The next 5 T cell receptor beta chains were all read from a single sample in a study of molecular identifiers for immune sequencing clone quantification. TCRdb fed the PCR reads into MiXCR, producing one record per CDR3 protein. The table lists approximately 10,000 distinct CDR3 sequences, roughly a sixth of them singletons, with roughly 2% in the top ten. Sequencing input: naive CD8+ T cells from blood, with Jurkat cell RNA spiked in. Regarding subset: FACS-sorted CD8+CD4-CCR7+CD45RA+ naive T cells. Every receptor here comes from a human donor in good health. Some libraries in this study had Jurkat cell RNA spiked in.

Points on this clonotype: This sequence may be a read error, since a much larger clone differs from it by one base. The chain employs TRBV6-1 and TRBJ2-1, with D possibly matching TRBD1 (6 bases). Trimming took 4 bases from V and 2 from J, leaving 24 bases between them. Germline loops: CDR1 MNHNS, CDR2 SASEGT. CDR3 length: 19 amino acids. This chain's CDR3 is CASSVYPLTGLDTYNEQFF. CDR3 sequence (DNA): TGTGCCAGCAGTGTATACCCCCTCACAGGGTTAGACACCTACAATGAGCAGTTCTTC.

This clonotype was counted ten times or more. V and J are TRBV7-9 and TRBJ2-3; weak D call: TRBD1 (5 bases). Germline CDR1 SEHNR, CDR2 FQNEAQ (reference sequence). This CDR3 comprises 16 residues. Trimming left V 0 bases short and J 4 bases short, with 14 bases between. The CDR3 loop reads CASSLAPWQGADTQYF. CDR3 sequence (DNA): TGTGCCAGCAGCTTAGCACCGTGGCAGGGCGCAGATACGCAGTATTTT.

Concerning this clonotype: Given a much more abundant clone one base away, this may be a read error. The chain joins TRBV5-3 to TRBJ2-7; weak D call: TRBD1 (6 bases). TRBV5-3 is an ORF, with its function uncertain. The ends were cut back, 8 bases at V and 4 bases at J, with 19 bases in the middle. CDR3 size: 14 residues. CDR3 sequence: CASSPGQALYEQYF. The CDR3 bases are TGTGCCAGCAGCCCGGGACAAGCTCTTTACGAGCAGTACTTC.

The CDR3 DNA follows: TGTGCCAGCAGCCGAATCGCTCACCGTGGGGCCTACGAGCAGTACTTC. Residues: CASSRIAHRGAYEQYF. J is TRBJ2-7 and V is TRBV7-8; no reliable D call. The V gene's germline CDR1 is SGHVS and CDR2 FQNEAQ. V shed 5 bases and J shed 2 bases, with 19 bases lying between them. CDR3 length equals 16 residues.

This clonotype occurred a few times. A single base separates this from a much larger clone, so it may be a read error. V is TRBV24-1 and J is TRBJ2-2, with D perhaps TRBD1 (6 bases). Germline CDR1 KGHDR, CDR2 SFDVKD. The ends were cut back, 4 bases at V and 3 bases at J, with 14 bases in the middle. The CDR3 covers 16 residues. CDR3 DNA sequence: TGTGCCACCAGTGAATCCGGGACACTTGACACCGGGGAGCTGTTTTTT. It specifies CATSESGTLDTGELFF.